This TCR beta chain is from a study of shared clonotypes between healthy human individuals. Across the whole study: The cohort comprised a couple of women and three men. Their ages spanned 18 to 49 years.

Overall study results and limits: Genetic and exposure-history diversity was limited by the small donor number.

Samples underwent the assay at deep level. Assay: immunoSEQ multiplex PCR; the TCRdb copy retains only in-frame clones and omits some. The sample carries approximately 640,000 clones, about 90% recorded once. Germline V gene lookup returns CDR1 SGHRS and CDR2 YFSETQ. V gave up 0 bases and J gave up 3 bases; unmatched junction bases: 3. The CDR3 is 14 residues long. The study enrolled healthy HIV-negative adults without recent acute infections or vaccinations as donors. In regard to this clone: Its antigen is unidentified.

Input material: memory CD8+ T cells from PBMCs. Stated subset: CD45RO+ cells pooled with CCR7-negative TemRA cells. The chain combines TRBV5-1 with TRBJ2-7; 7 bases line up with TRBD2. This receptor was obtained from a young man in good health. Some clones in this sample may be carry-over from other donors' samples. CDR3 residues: CASSLAGGGYEQYF. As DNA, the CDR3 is TGCGCCAGCAGCTTGGCGGGAGGAGGCTACGAGCAGTACTTC.